One sample yielded the 22 T cell receptor beta chains listed below, sequenced in a study of cytomegalovirus exposure and HLA in healthy donors. A multiplex PCR was run with 60 Vbeta primers and 13 Jbeta primers. Clones were read by immunoSEQ multiplex PCR, and TCRdb kept only the in-frame ones, dropping some. The sample consists of about 110,000 clones, about 80% of them appearing once. The sequenced sample consisted of PBMCs. The receptors derive from a woman aged 45-65 years in good health and CMV-seropositive.

The chain combines TRBV9 with TRBJ2-3, with TRBD2 as a possible D gene (6 bases). The CDR3 has 15 amino acids. Germline values: CDR1 SGDLS, CDR2 YYNGEE. Trimming removed 5 bases from V and 7 bases from J, with 20 bases in between. The CDR3 protein is CASSAPGLPWNTQYF. The DNA of the CDR3 is TGTGCCAGCAGTGCTCCGGGACTCCCGTGGAATACGCAGTATTTT.

The chain joins TRBV19 to TRBJ2-7; 7 bases fit TRBD1. The V and J ends lost 3 bases and 3 bases, in that order; junction bases with no gene match: 8. This CDR3 is 15 amino acids long. From germline, CDR1 is LNHDA and CDR2 SQIVND (reference sequence). CDR3 residues: CASSIVGTVGYEQYF. CDR3 in DNA: TGTGCCAGTAGTATTGTGGGGACAGTAGGCTACGAGCAGTACTTC.

This clone was picked up a small number of times. This chain links TRBV29-1 with TRBJ1-1; no clear D. Trimming took off 0 bases at V and 11 bases at J, with 16 bases between the two ends. The CDR3 length is 13 residues. Germline V lookup: CDR1 SQVTM, CDR2 ANQGSEA. Written as DNA, the CDR3 is TGCAGCGTTGAAGATTACGTACGCGCTTGGGCTTTCTTT. Translation: CSVEDYVRAWAFF.

V gene TRBV6-1 combines with J gene TRBJ1-4; D not resolved. The germline CDR1 and CDR2 sequences are MNHNS and SASEGT. V lost 4 bases and J lost 0, with 12 bases in between. The CDR3 runs to 16 residues. The CDR3 sequence: CASSAGNDATNEKLFF. The CDR3 DNA follows: TGTGCCAGCAGTGCCGGGAACGATGCAACTAATGAAAAACTGTTTTTT.

This clone has just a few counts. The rearrangement uses TRBV20-1 and TRBJ1-1; no clear D. V lost 5 bases to trimming and J lost 1 base, with 5 bases between them. Germline CDR1 is DFQATT and CDR2 is SNEGSKA (reference sequence). This CDR3 spans 11 amino acids. CDR3 region: CSAGRNTEAFF. CDR3 nucleotide sequence: TGCAGTGCTGGCCGGAACACTGAAGCTTTCTTT.

This clone came up a few times. The chain is built from TRBV15 and TRBJ2-4, with D possibly matching TRBD2 (7 bases). CDR3 length equals 16 residues. Germline lookup yields CDR1 LNHNV and CDR2 YYDKDF (reference sequence). V lost 3 bases and J lost 9, with 21 bases in between. The CDR3 sequence: CATSRTPPGGAGIQYF. The CDR3 DNA reads TGTGCCACCAGCAGGACACCTCCGGGGGGCGCCGGCATTCAGTACTTC.

On this clone: Mismatch with germline at one junction end may stem from a read error. The J gene is TRBJ2-4, the V gene TRBV6-1; TRBD2 might be the D (5 bases). The germline V gene encodes CDR1 MNHNS and CDR2 SASEGT. The CDR3 has 15 amino acids. CDR3: CASSAQSLAKNSQYF. The DNA for the CDR3 is TGTGCCAGCAGTGCCCAGAGTCTAGCCAAAAACAGTCAGTACTTC.

This chain connects TRBV7-9 to TRBJ2-2; D is unclear. The CDR3 covers 15 residues. Germline V gives CDR1 SEHNR, CDR2 FQNEAQ (reference sequence). The germline V and J ends were trimmed by 3 bases and 6 bases, with 14 bases remaining between them. CDR3 region: CASSFRLPRAGELFF. The DNA for the CDR3 is TGTGCCAGCAGCTTCCGGCTTCCACGGGCCGGGGAGCTGTTTTTT.

The chain has TRBV7-9 and TRBJ1-6, with 10 bases aligning to TRBD1. Trimming cost V 4 bases and J 1 base; bases outside gene matches: 7. Per germline, CDR1 SEHNR and CDR2 FQNEAQ (reference sequence). This CDR3 has 18 residues. In nucleotides, the CDR3 is TGTGCCAGCAGCTCGGGACAGGGGAGGGGGTCCTATAATTCACCCCTCCACTTT. This sequence encodes CASSSGQGRGSYNSPLHF.

Only one count was recorded for this clone. The V and J genes are TRBV7-9 and TRBJ2-3; no definite D call. Trimming took 5 bases from V and 4 from J, leaving 13 bases between them. Per the germline V gene, CDR1 is SEHNR and CDR2 is FQNEAQ (reference sequence). The CDR3 loop spans 14 amino acids. The CDR3 protein is CASSPPPGADTQYF. CDR3 sequence (DNA): TGTGCCAGCAGCCCGCCGCCCGGTGCAGATACGCAGTATTTT.

The genes are TRBV2 and TRBJ2-3; D is unresolved. The CDR3 has 13 amino acids. Germline V CDR1 and CDR2: SNHLY, FYNNEI. Trimming took 3 bases from V and 0 from J, leaving 4 bases between them. CDR3 residues: CASSDTSTDTQYF. CDR3 nucleotide sequence: TGTGCCAGCAGTGACACTAGCACAGATACGCAGTATTTT.

This clone was counted a few times. J is TRBJ1-1 and V is TRBV5-1; unclear D gene. The V gene's germline CDR1 is SGHRS and CDR2 YFSETQ. V was clipped by 4 bases and J by 6 bases, with 16 bases between them. The CDR3 contains 14 residues. In nucleotides, the CDR3 is TGCGCCAGCAGCCCCCTGCCGGGGAGGCCTGAAGCTTTCTTT. Encoded protein: CASSPLPGRPEAFF.

The V and J genes are TRBV5-6 and TRBJ1-3, with 7 positions matching TRBD1. In germline, CDR1 is SGHDT, CDR2 YYEEEE. This CDR3 region has 16 residues. V dropped 5 bases and J dropped 3; count of bases not matched to a gene: 11. The CDR3 loop reads CASSREGANLGNTIYF. Written as DNA, the CDR3 is TGTGCCAGCAGTCGGGAGGGGGCAAACCTTGGAAACACCATATATTTT.

V is TRBV7-2 and J is TRBJ1-5; TRBD1 aligns across 11 bases. Germline CDR1 reads SGHTA; CDR2 reads FQGNSA. The CDR3 sequence is 15 residues long. The V and J ends lost 4 bases and 7 bases, in that order; junction bases with no gene match: 6. The CDR3 DNA reads TGTGCCAGCAGCTGGGGACAGGGGGAGCGACAGCCCCAGCATTTT. Translation gives CASSWGQGERQPQHF.

V is TRBV7-2 and J is TRBJ1-4, with TRBD1 as a possible D gene (5 bases). The V and J ends lost 2 bases and 8 bases respectively, with 9 bases between them. Per germline, CDR1 SGHTA and CDR2 FQGNSA. The CDR3 sequence is 13 residues long. CDR3 coding DNA: TGTGCCAGCAGCTTACGGGGGAGGGAAAAACTGTTTTTT. Protein sequence: CASSLRGREKLFF.

Concerning this clone: Other DNA sequences within the sample encode an identical CDR3. The rearrangement links TRBV19 to TRBJ2-7; TRBD1 aligns across 11 bases. The CDR3 totals 13 residues. Trimming cost V 6 bases and J 3 bases; bases outside gene matches: 1. CDR1 LNHDA and CDR2 SQIVND come from the germline V gene (reference sequence). The CDR3 region is CASSGTGGYEQYF. CDR3 nucleotide sequence: TGTGCCAGTAGCGGGACAGGGGGCTACGAGCAGTACTTC. Complete variable domain (other parts from reference TRBV19 and TRBJ2-7): DGGITQSPKYLFRKEGQNVTLSCEQNLNHDAMYWYRQDPGQGLRLIYYSQIVNDFQKGDIAEGYSVSREKKESFPLTVTSAQKNPTAFYLCASSGTGGYEQYFGPGTRLTVT.

V is TRBV6-8 and J is TRBJ2-3, with no clear D. V dropped 2 bases and J dropped 2 bases, with 5 bases sitting between them. Per germline, CDR1 MNHGY and CDR2 SAAAGT. This CDR3 is built from 13 residues. The CDR3 sequence is CASSYPNTDTQYF. For the CDR3, the DNA is TGTGCCAGCAGTTACCCCAACACAGATACGCAGTATTTT.

The chain uses TRBV15 and TRBJ1-2, with D perhaps matching TRBD1 (6 bases). Germline CDR1 reads LNHNV; CDR2 reads YYDKDF (reference sequence). The length of the CDR3 is 16 residues. Trimming removed 0 bases at V and 7 bases at J, with 18 bases between. The CDR3 region is CATSRDNQGSIRGYTF. The CDR3 coding sequence is TGTGCCACCAGCAGAGATAACCAGGGGTCTATTCGTGGCTACACCTTC.

This clone was recorded once. The chain combines TRBV7-8 with TRBJ2-3, with D tentatively TRBD2 (5 bases). Trimming took 1 base from V and 0 from J, leaving 14 bases between them. This CDR3 has 17 residues. Germline V CDR1 and CDR2: SGHVS, FQNEAQ. The chain's CDR3 is CASSLGRGSVSTDTQYF. The CDR3 nucleotides are TGTGCCAGCAGCTTAGGACGGGGTAGCGTTAGCACAGATACGCAGTATTTT.

This clone showed up just a few times. The V gene is TRBV15, the J gene TRBJ1-6, with TRBD1 as a possible D gene (5 bases). With 1 base removed from V and 5 bases from J, the gap between germline ends came to 6 bases. The germline V gene encodes CDR1 LNHNV and CDR2 YYDKDF (reference sequence). CDR3 length equals 14 residues. In nucleotides, the CDR3 is TGTGCCACCAGCAGAGTCAGGGATAATTCACCCCTCCACTTT. Protein: CATSRVRDNSPLHF.

The V call is TRBV10-3, the J call TRBJ2-7, with D perhaps TRBD1 (5 bases). In germline, CDR1 is ENHRY, CDR2 SYGVKD. This CDR3 comprises 13 residues. Trimming took 2 bases from V and 8 from J, leaving 13 bases between them. CDR3 amino acids: CAISERGQTKQYF. CDR3 coding DNA: TGTGCCATCAGTGAGAGGGGTCAGACAAAGCAGTACTTC.

This clone was seen only once. The chain combines TRBV5-6 with TRBJ2-7, with TRBD2 identical over 14 bases. CDR1 is SGHDT, CDR2 YYEEEE, per germline. The CDR3 consists of 14 residues. J was trimmed by 4 bases and V by 6 bases; bases with no gene match: 3. In nucleotides, the CDR3 is TGTGCCAGCAACGGACTAGCGGGGGGTTACGAGCAGTACTTC. Protein sequence: CASNGLAGGYEQYF.